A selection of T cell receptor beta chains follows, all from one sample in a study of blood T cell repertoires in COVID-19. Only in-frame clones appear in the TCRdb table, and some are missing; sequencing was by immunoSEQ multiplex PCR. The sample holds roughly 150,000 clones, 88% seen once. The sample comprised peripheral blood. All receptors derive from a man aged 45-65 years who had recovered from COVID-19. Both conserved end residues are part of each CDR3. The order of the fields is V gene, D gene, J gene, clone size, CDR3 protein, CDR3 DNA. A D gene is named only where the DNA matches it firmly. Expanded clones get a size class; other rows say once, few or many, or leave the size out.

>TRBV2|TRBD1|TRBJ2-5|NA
CASRMVGGAGTQYF
TGTGCCAGCAGAATGGTAGGGGGCGCGGGGACCCAGTACTTC
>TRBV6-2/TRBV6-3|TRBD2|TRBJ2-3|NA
CASSYEATSGRDRDTQYF
TGTGCCAGCAGTTACGAGGCGACTAGCGGGAGGGACCGCGATACGCAGTATTTT
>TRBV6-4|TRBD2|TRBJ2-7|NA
CASSDLGWLAGGEQYF
TGTGCCAGCAGTGATCTTGGTTGGCTAGCGGGAGGGGAGCAGTACTTC
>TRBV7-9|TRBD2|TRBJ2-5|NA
CASSLALADQETQYF
TGTGCCAGCAGCTTAGCACTAGCGGACCAAGAGACCCAGTACTTC
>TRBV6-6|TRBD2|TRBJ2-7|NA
CASRDGTSGTWEQYF
TGTGCCAGCAGGGATGGGACTAGCGGAACGTGGGAGCAGTACTTC
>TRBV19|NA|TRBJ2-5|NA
CASSITRTGMGETQYF
TGTGCCAGTAGTATTACTCGAACAGGGATGGGGGAGACCCAGTACTTC
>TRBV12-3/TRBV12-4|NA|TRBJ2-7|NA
CASSPGAGEQYF
TGTGCCAGCAGCCCCGGGGCGGGGGAGCAGTACTTC
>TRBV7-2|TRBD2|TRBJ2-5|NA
CASSVGLAETQYF
TGTGCCAGCAGCGTGGGACTAGCAGAGACCCAGTACTTC
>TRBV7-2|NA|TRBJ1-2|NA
CASSFKGEGGYTF
TGTGCCAGCAGCTTTAAAGGGGAGGGTGGCTACACCTTC
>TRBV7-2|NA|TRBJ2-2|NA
CASSLYSRGLGTSGELFF
TGTGCCAGCAGCTTATATAGTCGGGGCCTCGGGACTTCCGGGGAGCTGTTTTTT
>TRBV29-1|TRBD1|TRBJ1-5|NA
CSVEQGVGGPQHF
TGCAGCGTTGAGCAGGGGGTTGGCGGGCCCCAGCATTTT
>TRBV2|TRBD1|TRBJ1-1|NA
CASRTGQGGGNEAFF
TGTGCCAGCAGAACGGGACAGGGTGGAGGAAATGAAGCTTTCTTT
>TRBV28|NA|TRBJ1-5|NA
CASKPSGNQPQHF
TGTGCCAGCAAGCCTTCGGGCAATCAGCCCCAGCATTTT
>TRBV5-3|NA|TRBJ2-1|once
CARSRRGISYNEQFF
TGTGCCAGAAGCAGAAGGGGGATCTCCTACAATGAGCAGTTCTTC
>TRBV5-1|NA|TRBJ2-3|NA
CASSRLRAGYTDTQYF
TGCGCCAGCAGCCGCCTTCGGGCGGGCTACACAGATACGCAGTATTTT
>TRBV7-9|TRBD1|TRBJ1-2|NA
CASSLGQGFYGYTF
TGTGCCAGCAGCTTAGGACAGGGCTTTTATGGCTACACCTTC
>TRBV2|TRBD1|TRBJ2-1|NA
CASSDKTTGGRNEQFF
TGTGCCAGCAGTGATAAAACGACAGGGGGTAGGAATGAGCAGTTCTTC
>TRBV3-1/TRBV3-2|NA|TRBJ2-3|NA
CASSLGLEVTDTQYF
TGTGCCAGCAGCCTTGGACTCGAGGTTACAGATACGCAGTATTTT
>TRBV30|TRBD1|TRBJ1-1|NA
CAFQTGLSTEAFF
TGTGCCTTCCAGACAGGGTTATCGACTGAAGCTTTCTTT
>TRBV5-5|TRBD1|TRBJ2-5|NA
CASSWKGATVKETQYF
TGTGCCAGCAGCTGGAAGGGGGCCACGGTCAAAGAGACCCAGTACTTC
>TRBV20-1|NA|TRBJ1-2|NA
CSASGRATYGYTF
TGCAGTGCTAGTGGCAGGGCGACCTATGGCTACACCTTC
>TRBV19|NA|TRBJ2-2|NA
CASRVGENTGELFF
TGTGCCAGCAGGGTGGGCGAGAACACCGGGGAGCTGTTTTTT
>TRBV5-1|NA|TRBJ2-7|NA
CASSSYGEQYF
TGCGCCAGCAGCTCCTATGGTGAGCAGTACTTC